A selection of T cell receptor beta chains follows, all from one sample in a study of cytomegalovirus exposure and HLA in healthy donors. Measured with immunoSEQ multiplex PCR; TCRdb has only the in-frame clones, and not every one. The sample lists under 100,000 clones, under 80% occurring once. The specimen sequenced was PBMCs. The receptors were sampled from a boy younger than 18 in good health and CMV-seronegative. CDR3s include the opening cysteine and the closing phenylalanine or tryptophan.

TRBV4-3,CASSQDEGANQPQHF
TRBV18,CASSPQGQGLHEQYF
TRBV4-1,CASSAGAGGLYEQYF
TRBV5-1,CASSLNRVMNTEAFF
TRBV30,CAWSVVTGGYTF
TRBV5-1,CASSDGIETGAYNSPLHF
TRBV7-9,CASSRLTSGNEQFF
TRBV5-1,CASSLVDSYEQYF
TRBV6-5,CASSYSTRGLYEQYF
TRBV30,CAWSVSDYGYTF
TRBV6-6,CASSYSHGQAGSPLHF